This paragraph reports one T cell receptor beta chain. Its recognized antigen is unknown. Base qualities are not provided; no much larger clone lies one nucleotide away. The receptor library was made with 5' RACE. Instrument on record: Illumina HiSeq 2500. A second PCR of about 6 to 11 cycles was performed with a sample-barcoded 5' primer and a J-beta primer mix. A template-switch 5' adaptor carrying 12 random nucleotides introduced a unique molecular identifier onto each TCR beta cDNA molecule. Each sample yielded at least 2.5 million CDR3-containing paired-end reads. All of the RNA was converted into first-strand cDNA using the Mint cDNA synthesis kit, with a TRBC-specific oligonucleotide serving as the primer. Following uracil-DNA glycosylase treatment, all cDNA underwent a first 18-cycle PCR with the universal primers M1SS and BC2_uni_R. Concerning the study's data processing: Each sample was normalized by randomly selecting 1 million high-quality reads, each carrying a distinct molecular identifier. Instead of being binned into consensus sequences, reads that shared molecular identifiers were thrown out. CDR3 identification, clonotype clustering and error correction used MiTCR with a Q25 quality threshold and the strictest error-elimination algorithm. A nonparametric unseen species model using Euler transformation provided a lower-bound estimate of total TCR beta diversity. Starting from the raw public reads, TCRdb applied fastp trimming at Q25, assembled clones with MiXCR and retained in-frame beta chains. Identical CDR3 proteins give one entry, which carries the most common genes and DNA. None of the V and J calls come from the authors' own analysis; TCRdb made them. This sample comprises about 1.5 million distinct CDR3 sequences, 40% to 45% of them detected only once. The leading ten clones occupy roughly 3.7% of the sample.

The 39 donors, aged 6 to 90 years, were systemically healthy Caucasian individuals from Russia. Around 9.8 milliliters of peripheral blood were collected from each donor into EDTA-treated Vacutainer tubes. Ficoll-Paque density-gradient centrifugation was used to isolate PBMCs, with at least 6 million obtained per sample. Trizol reagent was used to extract total RNA from PBMCs, with at least 6 micrograms per sample. For every donor, an aliquot of PBMCs went through flow cytometry to measure the percentages of naive CD45RAhigh/CD27high T cells. The sample originates from a study of blood T cells in healthy people across ages (dated by TCRdb to 2015 to 2017). Background for the entire study: In model experiments, roughly one uniquely barcoded TCR beta cDNA molecule per two T cells was captured by template switching. Age-related changes in TCR beta repertoire diversity were measured in the study by deep sequencing normalized with unique cDNA molecular identifiers. The donors were split into four age groups: young (average 16 years), middle-aged (roughly 42), aged (over 55) and long-lived (about 74). To avoid experimental bias, donors of different ages were randomly spread across the sequencing lanes. The study analyzed two additional independent replicas of 1 million unique cDNA reads from the same blood draw for two donors, one aged 18 to 30 and one aged 80 or older. Results the study describes overall, beyond this receptor: As age increased, observed TCR beta diversity per million T cells dropped in a roughly linear way, and a significant reduction was already evident by age about 40. Since profiling was done on bulk unsorted PBMCs, naive and antigen-experienced compartments could not be conclusively compared. The CMV infection status of donors was not known, potentially confounding age-related changes in expanded clonotypes. Estimates of total diversity based on one million sequenced T cells were regarded as lower bounds and as underestimates. Compared with the aged group, the long-lived group had more naive CD4+ T cells, fewer expanded clones and increased TCR diversity, a pattern suggesting age selection. The percentage of naive T cells measured by flow cytometry correlated strongly with observed TCR beta diversity.

Taken from the germline V gene (reference sequence), the CDR1 and CDR2 loops are SEHNR and FQNEAQ. Trimming takes 3 bases off V and 2 bases off J; junction bases not matched to a gene: 14. The CDR3 runs 18 residues from the cysteine to the phenylalanine. The kept DNA is CDR3 alone, 54 bases in frame from the first base. The clonotype comes from a woman younger than 35 in good health. The chain was built from TRBV7-9 and TRBJ2-3, and TRBD2 aligns with 7 junction nucleotides. Sequenced input: blood. The CDR3 protein sequence reads: CASSFDSGSRLYTDTQYF. At the DNA level, the sequence is TGTGCCAGCAGCTTCGATAGCGGGTCTAGGCTTTACACAGATACGCAGTATTTT.